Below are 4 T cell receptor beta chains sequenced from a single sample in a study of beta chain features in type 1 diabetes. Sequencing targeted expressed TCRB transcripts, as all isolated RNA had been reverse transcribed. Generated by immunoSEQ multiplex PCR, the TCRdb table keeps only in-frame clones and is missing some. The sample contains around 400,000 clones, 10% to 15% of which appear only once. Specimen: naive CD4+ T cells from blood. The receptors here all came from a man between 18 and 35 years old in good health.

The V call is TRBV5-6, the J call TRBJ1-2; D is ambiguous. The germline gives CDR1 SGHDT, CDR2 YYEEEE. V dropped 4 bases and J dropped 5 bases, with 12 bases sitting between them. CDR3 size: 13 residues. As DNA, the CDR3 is TGTGCCAGCAGCGAACGGGTCTTATATGGCTACACCTTC. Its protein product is CASSERVLYGYTF.

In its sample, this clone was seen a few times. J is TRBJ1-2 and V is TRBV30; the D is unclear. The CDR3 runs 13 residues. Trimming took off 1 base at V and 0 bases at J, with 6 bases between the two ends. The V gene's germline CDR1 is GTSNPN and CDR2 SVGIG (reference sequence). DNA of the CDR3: TGTGCCTGGAGTGGAGGATCTAACTATGGCTACACCTTC. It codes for CAWSGGSNYGYTF.

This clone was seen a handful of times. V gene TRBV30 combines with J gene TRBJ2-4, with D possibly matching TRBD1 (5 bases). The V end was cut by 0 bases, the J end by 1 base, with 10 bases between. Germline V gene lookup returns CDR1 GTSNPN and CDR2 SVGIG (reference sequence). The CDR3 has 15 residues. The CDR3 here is CAWSVGAWAKNIQYF. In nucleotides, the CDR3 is TGTGCCTGGAGTGTAGGGGCGTGGGCCAAAAACATTCAGTACTTC.

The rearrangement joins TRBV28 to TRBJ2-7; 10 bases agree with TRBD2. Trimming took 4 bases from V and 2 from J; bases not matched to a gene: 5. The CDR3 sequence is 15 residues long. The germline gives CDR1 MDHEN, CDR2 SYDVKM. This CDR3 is CASSSSGTSAYEQYF. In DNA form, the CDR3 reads TGTGCCAGCAGTTCCTCCGGGACTAGCGCCTACGAGCAGTACTTC.